This is a list of T cell receptor beta chains from one sample in a study of T cells in Graves' hyperthyroidism and ophthalmopathy. TCRdb re-derived calls from the multiplex PCR reads in MiXCR, one entry per CDR3 protein. The sample lists roughly 640,000 distinct CDR3 sequences, approximately 15% occurring once. Sequenced sample: blood. Receptors originate from a middle-aged woman with Graves' ophthalmopathy. The CDR3 runs from the conserved cysteine through the conserved F or W. Fields, in order: CDR3 length, D gene, J gene, V gene, clone size, CDR3 protein, CDR3 DNA. The D gene is left open where the match is weak. Not all rows give a size; the values are once, few, many and, for expanded clones, a class.

17 | TRBD2 | TRBJ2-5 | TRBV5-1 | - | CASSPTLAGVMGETQYF | TGCGCCAGCAGCCCCACACTAGCGGGAGTGATGGGAGAGACCCAGTACTTC
13 | TRBD1 | TRBJ1-4 | TRBV10-2 | - | CASGQANNEKLFF | TGCGCCAGCGGACAGGCGAATAATGAAAAACTGTTTTTT
14 | - | TRBJ2-3 | TRBV7-2 | many | CASSLDDATDTQYF | TGTGCCAGCAGCTTAGATGACGCCACAGATACGCAGTATTTT
13 | - | TRBJ2-6 | TRBV11-2 | many | CASELSGANVLTF | TGTGCCAGCGAGCTCTCTGGGGCCAACGTCCTGACTTTC
17 | TRBD2 | TRBJ2-7 | TRBV5-1 | - | CASSLARLAGITYEQYF | TGCGCCAGCAGCTTGGCTCGGCTAGCGGGAATCACCTACGAGCAGTACTTC
14 | - | TRBJ1-2 | TRBV12-3/TRBV12-4 | - | CASSSGTLNYGYTF | TGTGCCAGCAGTTCTGGGACACTTAATTATGGCTACACCTTC
13 | - | TRBJ2-7 | TRBV2 | many | CASSEGLLYEQYF | TGTGCCAGCAGTGAGGGACTTCTTTACGAGCAGTACTTC
11 | - | TRBJ2-7 | TRBV7-9 | - | CASSSVGEQYF | TGTGCCAGCAGCTCAGTAGGCGAGCAGTACTTC
16 | TRBD1 | TRBJ1-2 | TRBV12-3/TRBV12-4 | many | CASSLLTLQGRWGYTF | TGTGCCAGCAGTCTTCTTACCCTACAGGGGAGGTGGGGCTACACCTTC
15 | TRBD2 | TRBJ2-2 | TRBV20-1 | - | CSARDVAGDTGELFF | TGCAGTGCTAGAGATGTAGCGGGTGACACCGGGGAGCTGTTTTTT
16 | TRBD2 | TRBJ2-7 | TRBV5-1 | many | CASSSSLLAGDYEQYF | TGCGCCAGCAGCTCGAGTCTACTAGCGGGGGACTACGAGCAGTACTTC